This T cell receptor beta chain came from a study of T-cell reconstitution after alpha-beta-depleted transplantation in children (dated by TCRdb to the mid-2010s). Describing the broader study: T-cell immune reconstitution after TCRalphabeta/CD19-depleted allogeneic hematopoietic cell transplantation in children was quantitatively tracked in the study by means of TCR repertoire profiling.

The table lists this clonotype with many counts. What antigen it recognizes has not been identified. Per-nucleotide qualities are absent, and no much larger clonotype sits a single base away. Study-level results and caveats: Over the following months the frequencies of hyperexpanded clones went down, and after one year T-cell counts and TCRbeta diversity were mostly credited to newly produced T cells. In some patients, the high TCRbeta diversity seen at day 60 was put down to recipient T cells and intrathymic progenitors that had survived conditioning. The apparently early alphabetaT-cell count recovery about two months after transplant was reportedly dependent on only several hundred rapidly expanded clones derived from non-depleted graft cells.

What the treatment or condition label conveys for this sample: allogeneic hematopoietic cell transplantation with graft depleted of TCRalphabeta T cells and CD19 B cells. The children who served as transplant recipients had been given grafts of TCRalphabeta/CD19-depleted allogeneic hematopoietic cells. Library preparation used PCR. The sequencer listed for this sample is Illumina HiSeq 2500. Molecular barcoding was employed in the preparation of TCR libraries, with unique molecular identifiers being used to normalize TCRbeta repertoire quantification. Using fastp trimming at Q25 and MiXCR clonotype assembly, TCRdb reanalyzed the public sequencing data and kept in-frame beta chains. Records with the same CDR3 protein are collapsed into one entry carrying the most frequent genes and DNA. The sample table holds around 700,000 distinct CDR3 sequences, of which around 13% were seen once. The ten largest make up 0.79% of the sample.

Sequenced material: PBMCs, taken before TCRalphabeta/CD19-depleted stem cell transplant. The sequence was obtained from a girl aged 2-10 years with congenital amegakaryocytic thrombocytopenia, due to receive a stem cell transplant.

CDR3 region: CASSSGLTYEQYF. The DNA is TGCGCCAGCAGCTCCGGACTAACCTACGAGCAGTACTTC. The chain employs TRBV5-1 and TRBJ2-7; TRBD2 might be the D gene, on 6 matching bases. The CDR3 measures 13 amino acids from cysteine to phenylalanine. Just CDR3 DNA is preserved here, 39 bases in frame from base 1. At the junction V is shortened by 3 bases and J by 2 bases, with 9 bases in between. Looking up the germline V gene yields CDR1 SGHRS and CDR2 YFSETQ. With all but the CDR3 taken from the reference TRBV5-1 and TRBJ2-7 genes, the full variable domain is: KAGVTQTPRYLIKTRGQQVTLSCSPISGHRSVSWYQQTPGQGLQFLFEYFSETQRNKGNFPGRFSGRQFSNSRSEMNVSTLELGDSALYLCASSSGLTYEQYFGPGTRLTVT.